The clone carrying this T cell receptor (beta chain) was seen once. No antigen is known for it. The timepoints at which blood was sampled were baseline, cycle 4 day 1, and cycle 7 day 1. Sequencing used immunoSEQ multiplex PCR; TCRdb keeps in-frame clones, though not all of them. The data contain under 75,000 clones, around 86% of them singletons. CDR3 length: 17 amino acids. Germline V gene data show CDR1 as KGHSH and CDR2 as LQKENI. Trimming cost V 0 bases and J 5 bases; bases outside gene matches: 8. The entry originates in a study of OX40 agonist ivuxolimab in advanced cancers. The wider study: Dose-escalation cases comprised hepatocellular carcinoma, melanoma, renal cell or head and neck cancer.

General observations from the study: Among T cells, CD8+ cells averaged more expanded clones than CD4+ cells.

The clonotype comes from an adult with an advanced solid tumor such as melanoma, head and neck, liver or kidney cancer. The chain employs TRBV18 and TRBJ2-1; 9 bases map to TRBD2. Sequencing used CD4+ or CD8+ T cells sorted from blood, obtained in a trial of the OX40 agonist ivuxolimab. CDR3 in DNA: TGTGCCAGCTCACCACCGGGCGGCGGGGGGGCCCACAATGAGCAGTTCTTC. It codes for CASSPPGGGGAHNEQFF.